Here is one T cell receptor (beta chain) with its context. Its cognate antigen is unknown. Healthy Caucasians were all of the donors. Through template switching, a universal primer site was introduced, and the cDNA contained unique molecular identifiers. TCRdb re-called the 5' RACE reads with MiXCR, one entry per CDR3 protein. This table has 500,000 or so distinct CDR3 sequences, about 20% appearing once. The data are from a study of identical twins. General study results and limits: In cord blood, abundant beta clonotypes had fewer insertions; memory showed no trend.

Another study also made use of these data, one on T cells expressing NK-cell markers. As reported in that work: The CD3+CD56-NKG2C+ fraction was also led by these clonotypes in several donors.

This TCR was recovered from a woman aged 18-29 years in good health. Sequenced material: CD4+ T cells sorted from blood.

CDR3 protein: CSVEGTGRELFF. The CDR3 nucleotides read TGCAGCGTTGAAGGTACGGGCCGGGAGCTGTTTTTT. The V gene is TRBV29-1, the J gene TRBJ2-2; D not resolved. Germline-derived CDR1 and CDR2 are SQVTM and ANQGSEA. CDR3 length: 12 amino acids. The V end lost 1 base, the J end lost 9 bases, and 9 bases lay between the germline ends.